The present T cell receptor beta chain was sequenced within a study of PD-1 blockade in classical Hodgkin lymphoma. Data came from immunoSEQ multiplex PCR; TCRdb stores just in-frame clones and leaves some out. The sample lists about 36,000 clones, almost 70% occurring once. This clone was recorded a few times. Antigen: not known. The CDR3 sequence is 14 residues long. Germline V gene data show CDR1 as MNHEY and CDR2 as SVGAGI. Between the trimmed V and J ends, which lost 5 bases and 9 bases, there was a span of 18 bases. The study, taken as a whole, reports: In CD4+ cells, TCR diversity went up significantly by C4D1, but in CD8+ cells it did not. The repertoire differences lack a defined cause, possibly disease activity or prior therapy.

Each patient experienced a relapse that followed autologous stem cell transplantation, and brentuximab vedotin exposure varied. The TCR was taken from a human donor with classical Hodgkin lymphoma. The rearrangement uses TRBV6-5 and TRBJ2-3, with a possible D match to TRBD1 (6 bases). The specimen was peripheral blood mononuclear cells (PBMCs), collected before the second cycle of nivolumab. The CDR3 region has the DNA TGTGCCAGCAGTCCGATTTTGGACAGTCTAACGCAGTATTTT. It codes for CASSPILDSLTQYF.